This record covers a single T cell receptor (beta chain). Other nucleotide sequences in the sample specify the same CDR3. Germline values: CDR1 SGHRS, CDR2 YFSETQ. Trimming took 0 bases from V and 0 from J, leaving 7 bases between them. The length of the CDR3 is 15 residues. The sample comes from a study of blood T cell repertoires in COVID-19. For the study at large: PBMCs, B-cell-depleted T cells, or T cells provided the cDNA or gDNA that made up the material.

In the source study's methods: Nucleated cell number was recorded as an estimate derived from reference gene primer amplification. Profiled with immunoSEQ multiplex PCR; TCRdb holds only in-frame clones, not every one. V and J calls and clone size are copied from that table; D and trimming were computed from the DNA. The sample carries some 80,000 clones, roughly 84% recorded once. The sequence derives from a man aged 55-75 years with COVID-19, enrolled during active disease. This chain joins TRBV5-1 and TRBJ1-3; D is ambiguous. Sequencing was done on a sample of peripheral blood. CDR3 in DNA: TGCGCCAGCAGCTTGGCAGGCGACTCTGGAAACACCATATATTTT. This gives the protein CASSLAGDSGNTIYF. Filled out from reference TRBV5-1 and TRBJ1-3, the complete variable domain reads KAGVTQTPRYLIKTRGQQVTLSCSPISGHRSVSWYQQTPGQGLQFLFEYFSETQRNKGNFPGRFSGRQFSNSRSEMNVSTLELGDSALYLCASSLAGDSGNTIYFGEGSWLTVV.